Below, 2 T cell receptor beta chains from the same sample are listed, as sequenced in a study of cytomegalovirus exposure and HLA in healthy donors (dated by TCRdb to the late 2010s). Libraries were built with the immunoSEQ multiplex PCR assay. For the multiplex PCR, a mixture combining 60 forward primers for TCR Vbeta segments and 13 reverse primers for TCR Jbeta segments was used. TCRdb retrieved this table from immuneACCESS and kept in-frame rearrangements only. Not all clones are present; in checked studies, unresolved V genes account for under half, and no reason is known for the remainder. This sample is represented by 150,000 to 200,000 clones; less than 80% of them were singletons. Of the sample, approximately 2% falls within the top ten clones. Source material: PBMCs. The source is a middle-aged man in good health and CMV-seronegative.

The J gene is TRBJ2-1, the V gene TRBV5-4; 7 positions agree with TRBD1. Germline CDR1 is SGHNT and CDR2 is YYREEE (reference sequence). With V trimmed by 8 bases and J by 1 base, 6 bases remained unmatched. The CDR3 loop spans 14 amino acids. The CDR3, as DNA: TGTGCCAGTAACAGGGGCGCGTCCTACAATGAGCAGTTCTTC. Translating it yields CASNRGASYNEQFF.

The rearrangement links TRBV5-1 to TRBJ2-3, with D perhaps matching TRBD1 (7 bases). V dropped 4 bases and J dropped 4 bases, with 19 bases sitting between them. There are 16 residues in the CDR3. In germline, CDR1 is SGHRS, CDR2 YFSETQ. The DNA for the CDR3 is TGCGCCAGCAGCCCCGTCGCAGGGGGGAGGTCAGATACGCAGTATTTT. Translation gives CASSPVAGGRSDTQYF.